This T cell receptor beta chain appears in the sequencing data of a study of identical twins. Broader study findings: Invariant MAIT and iNKT cells are populations that could partly confound zero-insertion analyses.

MiXCR, run by TCRdb on the 5' RACE reads, gives a single entry per CDR3 protein. The data contain about 530,000 distinct CDR3 sequences, around 24% of them seen just once; the ten biggest clones take up around 0.48%. The table lists this clonotype with a few counts. Antigen unknown. This CDR3 is 15 amino acids long. The ends lost 5 bases at V and 5 bases at J; junction bases unmatched: 4. Germline V gene data show CDR1 as MNHNS and CDR2 as SASEGT. This sample also belongs to another study, concerning yellow fever vaccine responses in identical twins.

The chain carries TRBV6-1 and TRBJ2-1; 12 nucleotides match TRBD2. Sequencing was carried out using CD4+ T cells sorted from blood. The sequence was obtained from a woman aged 18-29 years in good health. CDR3 residues: CASSRLAGVDNEQFF. CDR3 in DNA: TGTGCCAGCAGTCGACTAGCGGGAGTCGACAATGAGCAGTTCTTC.